Each of the 25 T cell receptor beta chains below was sequenced from the same sample in a study of cytomegalovirus exposure and HLA in healthy donors. A multiplex PCR was run with 60 Vbeta primers and 13 Jbeta primers. Sequencing was performed with immunoSEQ multiplex PCR; in TCRdb, only in-frame clones are kept and a portion is missing. The sample table includes about 200,000 clones. Specimen: PBMCs. The receptors were sampled from a girl aged 2 to 9 in good health and CMV-seropositive.

The chain recombines TRBV11-1 with TRBJ2-7; TRBD2 agrees at 11 bases. Germline CDR1 SGHAT, CDR2 FQDESV (reference sequence). The CDR3 is 16 residues long. V shed 5 bases and J 1 base; nucleotides not matched to a gene: 7. CDR3 nucleotide sequence: TGTGCCAGCAGCCAGGGACTAGCGGTAACTTCCTACGAGCAGTACTTC. This sequence encodes CASSQGLAVTSYEQYF.

This sequence joins TRBV5-1 and TRBJ2-1; 15 nucleotides align to TRBD2. CDR1 is SGHRS, CDR2 YFSETQ, per germline. Trimming took 3 bases from V and 2 from J; bases not matched to a gene: 3. CDR3 size: 17 residues. In DNA, the CDR3 is TGCGCCAGCAGCTCGGGACTAGCGGGAGGACCCTACAATGAGCAGTTCTTC. Encoded protein: CASSSGLAGGPYNEQFF.

The rearrangement joins TRBV21-1 to TRBJ1-4; the tabulated D call, TRBD1, remains unverified against the DNA. TRBV21-1 constitutes a pseudogene. The CDR3 covers 14 residues. The CDR3 DNA reads TGTGCCAGCGACCTCGGGACAGGTAATGAAAAACTGTTTTTT. Amino acid sequence: CASDLGTGNEKLFF.

This chain links TRBV7-2 with TRBJ1-4; 7 bases agree with TRBD1. CDR1 and CDR2 (germline): SGHTA, FQGNSA. V trimming: 0 bases; J trimming: 4 bases; junction bases outside the gene matches: 2. The CDR3 sequence is 15 residues long. CDR3 protein: CASSLAGTDNEKLFF. CDR3 coding DNA: TGTGCCAGCAGCTTAGCCGGGACAGATAATGAAAAACTGTTTTTT.

The J gene is TRBJ2-2, the V gene TRBV7-2; 15 bases fit TRBD2. The ends lost 8 bases at V and 0 bases at J; junction bases unmatched: 7. This CDR3 has 18 amino acids. Germline V lookup: CDR1 SGHTA, CDR2 FQGNSA. CDR3 region: CASRWTSGRAANTGELFF. CDR3 DNA sequence: TGTGCCAGCCGCTGGACTAGCGGGAGGGCCGCGAACACCGGGGAGCTGTTTTTT.

The chain combines TRBV6-1 with TRBJ1-2; 7 bases match TRBD1. The V gene's germline CDR1 is MNHNS and CDR2 SASEGT. V gave up 6 bases and J gave up 5 bases; unmatched junction bases: 6. The CDR3 has 13 amino acids. Here the CDR3 reads CASRPQGVYGYTF. The CDR3 coding sequence is TGTGCCAGCAGGCCGCAGGGGGTATATGGCTACACCTTC.

The rearrangement links TRBV28 to TRBJ1-4; TRBD1 aligns across 9 bases. The J segment lost 6 bases and the V segment lost 6 bases, leaving 5 bases of the junction unmatched. Germline V gene data show CDR1 as MDHEN and CDR2 as SYDVKM. CDR3 length: 14 amino acids. CDR3 DNA sequence: TGTGCCAGCAGACCCGGGACAGGGCATGAAAAACTGTTTTTT. As protein: CASRPGTGHEKLFF.

The rearrangement links TRBV28 to TRBJ2-7, with a possible D match to TRBD1 (6 bases). V was cut by 5 bases and J by 0 bases, with 14 bases left in between. The CDR3 has 15 amino acids. Germline V gene lookup returns CDR1 MDHEN and CDR2 SYDVKM. CDR3 in DNA: TGTGCCAGCAGTCTACAGGGTGAGATCTCCTACGAGCAGTACTTC. This encodes CASSLQGEISYEQYF.

V and J are TRBV10-3 and TRBJ1-5, with 7 bases matching TRBD1. Germline-derived CDR1 and CDR2 are ENHRY and SYGVKD. This CDR3 is 23 amino acids long. V dropped 6 bases and J dropped 0; count of bases not matched to a gene: 29. The CDR3 sequence is CAISPTGTLLQGPREYSNQPQHF. The CDR3 DNA reads as TGTGCCATCAGCCCGACAGGGACCCTACTCCAGGGTCCTCGAGAATATAGCAATCAGCCCCAGCATTTT.

V usage is TRBV6-5 and J usage is TRBJ2-5; D is possibly TRBD2 (6 bases). The DNA matches TRBJ2-7 better at its end, which makes the J call doubtful. CDR1 MNHEY and CDR2 SVGAGI come from the germline V gene. This CDR3 is built from 15 residues. CDR3: CASSYSRDSSYEQYF. CDR3 nucleotides: TGTGCCAGCAGTTACTCCAGGGACTCCAGCTACGAGCAGTACTTC.

As concerns this clone: Other DNA sequences from this sample encode an identical CDR3 as well. CDR3 coding DNA: TGTGCCAGCAGTCCGCAACCACAGGGAAAAGCAGATACGCAGTATTTT. Translation gives CASSPQPQGKADTQYF. The rearrangement joins TRBV9 to TRBJ2-3, with a tentative D call TRBD1 (6 bases). Trimming left V 5 bases short and J 4 bases short, with 20 bases between. The CDR3 totals 16 residues. Per the germline V gene, CDR1 is SGDLS and CDR2 is YYNGEE. The variable domain in full, completed from reference TRBV9 and TRBJ2-3, reads DSGVTQTPKHLITATGQRVTLRCSPRSGDLSVYWYQQSLDQGLQFLIQYYNGEERAKGNILERFSAQQFPDLHSELNLSSLELGDSALYFCASSPQPQGKADTQYFGPGTRLTVL.

This chain joins TRBV15 and TRBJ2-1, with D unclear. The germline V and J ends were trimmed by 0 bases and 9 bases, with 9 bases remaining between them. Looked up from germline, CDR1 is LNHNV and CDR2 is YYDKDF (reference sequence). This CDR3 spans 13 amino acids. This CDR3 is CATSRDQAGEQFF. The DNA of the CDR3 is TGTGCCACCAGCAGAGATCAGGCTGGTGAGCAGTTCTTC.

The chain has TRBV6-5 and TRBJ2-2; 8 bases map to TRBD1. Germline CDR1 is MNHEY and CDR2 is SVGAGI. V dropped 4 bases and J dropped 0; count of bases not matched to a gene: 4. The CDR3 sequence is 16 residues long. The CDR3 protein is CASSSRQGSNTGELFF. CDR3 DNA sequence: TGTGCCAGCAGTTCGCGACAGGGGTCGAACACCGGGGAGCTGTTTTTT.

With respect to this clone: This same CDR3 is encoded by further DNA sequences in the sample. V usage is TRBV19 and J usage is TRBJ2-6, with 7 bases matching TRBD2. Germline trimming cut 7 bases from V and 2 bases from J; bases unmatched to any gene: 14. The CDR3 totals 18 residues. From germline, CDR1 is LNHDA and CDR2 SQIVND (reference sequence). The CDR3 DNA reads as TGTGCCAGTACCCGGGCTAATACGGGGGGAGCTGGGGCCAACGTCCTGACTTTC. Amino acids: CASTRANTGGAGANVLTF. Using reference TRBV19 and TRBJ2-6 for the parts outside the CDR3, the full variable domain is DGGITQSPKYLFRKEGQNVTLSCEQNLNHDAMYWYRQDPGQGLRLIYYSQIVNDFQKGDIAEGYSVSREKKESFPLTVTSAQKNPTAFYLCASTRANTGGAGANVLTFGAGSRLTVL.

CDR3 residues: CANARTSGETQYF. The CDR3 DNA is TGTGCCAACGCCCGCACTAGCGGAGAGACCCAGTACTTC. V gene TRBV2 combines with J gene TRBJ2-5; TRBD2 matches 8 bases. Germline CDR1 reads SNHLY; CDR2 reads FYNNEI. This CDR3 contains 13 residues. The V segment lost 10 bases and the J segment 4 bases; nucleotides outside the gene matches: 8.

This chain uses TRBV4-1 with TRBJ1-4, with 7 positions matching TRBD1. J was trimmed by 7 bases and V by 0 bases; bases with no gene match: 8. Germline-derived CDR1 and CDR2 are MGHRA and YSYEKL. The CDR3 has 16 residues. CDR3 sequence (DNA): TGCGCCAGCAGCCAAGATCCGGGGACAGTTGGTGAAAAACTGTTTTTT. Translating gives CASSQDPGTVGEKLFF.

The chain joins TRBV7-9 to TRBJ2-5; TRBD2 matches at 8 bases. With 8 bases clipped from V and 4 bases from J, the junction kept 15 bases outside the gene matches. This CDR3 has 16 amino acids. CDR1 SEHNR and CDR2 FQNEAQ come from the germline V gene (reference sequence). CDR3 coding DNA: TGTGCCAGCGTCAGAGAGGGACTAGTGGGGTTAGAGACCCAGTACTTC. It codes for CASVREGLVGLETQYF.

V usage is TRBV7-9 and J usage is TRBJ1-2; 7 nucleotides match TRBD1. The CDR3 runs 16 residues. The germline V gene has CDR1 SEHNR and CDR2 FQNEAQ (reference sequence). Trimming took 4 bases from V and 6 from J; bases not matched to a gene: 14. The CDR3 spells CASSSLGQVYPDGYTF. The DNA of the CDR3 is TGTGCCAGCAGCTCGCTAGGACAGGTTTATCCCGATGGCTACACCTTC.

The chain joins TRBV7-2 to TRBJ1-3, with D unclear. The CDR3 is 17 amino acids. V was cut by 7 bases and J by 2 bases, with 21 bases left in between. CDR1 SGHTA and CDR2 FQGNSA come from the germline V gene. Written as DNA, the CDR3 is TGTGCCAGCACACCCCTTGCGGGCCGGTTAACTGGAAACACCATATATTTT. Amino acid sequence: CASTPLAGRLTGNTIYF.

The V gene is TRBV5-6, the J gene TRBJ2-1; 7 bases agree with TRBD1. The germline gives CDR1 SGHDT, CDR2 YYEEEE. After removal of 1 base from V and 3 bases from J, the junction contained 4 bases not matched to a gene. The CDR3 contains 15 residues. The CDR3 here is CASSLRDRYYNEQFF. The CDR3 DNA follows: TGTGCCAGCAGCTTGAGGGACAGATACTACAATGAGCAGTTCTTC. Based on the CDR3 plus reference TRBV5-6 and TRBJ2-1, the full variable domain is DAGVTQSPTHLIKTRGQQVTLRCSPKSGHDTVSWYQQALGQGPQFIFQYYEEEERQRGNFPDRFSGHQFPNYSSELNVNALLLGDSALYLCASSLRDRYYNEQFFGPGTRLTVL.

The rearrangement links TRBV9 to TRBJ2-3; D not certain. V shed 0 bases and J shed 4 bases, with 12 bases lying between them. The CDR3 contains 15 residues. CDR1 and CDR2 (germline): SGDLS, YYNGEE. In DNA form, the CDR3 reads TGTGCCAGCAGCGTAGGGCCCAGTCTCGCAGATACGCAGTATTTT. Its translation: CASSVGPSLADTQYF.

V and J are TRBV10-2 and TRBJ2-1; 7 positions match TRBD1. Germline trimming cut 4 bases from V and 6 bases from J; bases unmatched to any gene: 9. Germline CDR1 is WSHSY and CDR2 is SAAADI. This CDR3 has 15 amino acids. The CDR3 loop reads CASSGKIAGGNEQFF. The CDR3 nucleotides are TGCGCCAGCAGTGGAAAGATCGCAGGGGGCAATGAGCAGTTCTTC.

The V call is TRBV28, the J call TRBJ2-3; D remains unclear. Germline V gene data show CDR1 as MDHEN and CDR2 as SYDVKM. This CDR3 spans 14 amino acids. V gave up 5 bases and J gave up 0 bases, with 9 bases separating them. CDR3 sequence (DNA): TGTGCCAGCAGTCAGTATCCTAGCACAGATACGCAGTATTTT. Translated: CASSQYPSTDTQYF.

The chain has TRBV10-3 and TRBJ2-7; 9 nucleotides agree with TRBD2. The CDR3 is 16 amino acids. J lost 7 bases, V lost 0 bases, and 10 bases had no gene match. The germline gives CDR1 ENHRY, CDR2 SYGVKD. CDR3 nucleotides: TGTGCCATCAGTGAGTCCCCCGCCGGGACTAGCAAGGAGCAGTACTTC. Translating it yields CAISESPAGTSKEQYF.

CDR3: CASRGARGFLNYGYTF. CDR3 coding DNA: TGTGCCAGTAGAGGGGCGCGAGGTTTTTTAAACTATGGCTACACCTTC. This chain connects TRBV19 to TRBJ1-2, with a tentative D call TRBD1 (5 bases). This CDR3 region has 16 residues. CDR1 and CDR2 (germline): LNHDA, SQIVND (reference sequence). Trimming left V 6 bases short and J 2 bases short, with 19 bases between. The whole variable domain, filled in from reference TRBV19 and TRBJ1-2, reads DGGITQSPKYLFRKEGQNVTLSCEQNLNHDAMYWYRQDPGQGLRLIYYSQIVNDFQKGDIAEGYSVSREKKESFPLTVTSAQKNPTAFYLCASRGARGFLNYGYTFGSGTRLTVV.